The 30 T cell receptor beta chains listed next were all sequenced from one sample in a study of CD8+ T cells in alopecia areata. Reverse transcribed after extraction, RNA yielded cDNA as the sequencing template. Clones were sequenced by immunoSEQ multiplex PCR, and TCRdb holds only the in-frame ones, with some missing. Seen here are 140,000 or so clones, less than 65% observed once, and the top ten hold less than 40%. Sequenced material: CD8+ T cells sorted from blood. The receptors come from a human donor in good health.

This sequence joins TRBV5-4 and TRBJ2-7; perhaps TRBD1 as D (6 bases). The CDR3 covers 14 residues. Germline CDR1 reads SGHNT; CDR2 reads YYREEE (reference sequence). V dropped 3 bases and J dropped 2 bases, with 12 bases sitting between them. The CDR3 DNA reads as TGTGCCAGCAGCTCATGGGACATCCCCTACGAGCAGTACTTC. It yields the protein CASSSWDIPYEQYF.

The chain carries TRBV29-1 and TRBJ2-7, with a tentative D call TRBD1 (6 bases). This CDR3 is built from 13 residues. Trimming removed 7 bases at V and 2 bases at J, with 15 bases between. CDR1 and CDR2 (germline): SQVTM, ANQGSEA. This CDR3 reads CSGRKGDTYEQYF. The CDR3 DNA reads TGCAGCGGCCGAAAGGGGGATACCTACGAGCAGTACTTC.

This chain links TRBV2 with TRBJ1-2, with D possibly TRBD1 on 6 matching bases. This CDR3 spans 13 amino acids. CDR1 and CDR2 from the germline V gene are SNHLY and FYNNEI. V was clipped by 10 bases and J by 0 bases, with 12 bases between them. This CDR3 reads CAIRTAPNYGYTF. The CDR3 nucleotides read TGTGCCATCAGGACAGCTCCTAACTATGGCTACACCTTC.

The V call is TRBV11-2, the J call TRBJ2-7; D not certain. V was pared by 0 bases and J by 2 bases, with 11 bases between. Germline CDR1 SGHAT, CDR2 FQNNGV. The CDR3 has 15 residues. The CDR3, as DNA: TGTGCCAGCAGCTTAGAGTGGGCAGCGACCTACGAGCAGTACTTC. It is translated as CASSLEWAATYEQYF.

In regard to this clone: The same CDR3 is also encoded by other DNA sequences in this sample. V usage is TRBV9 and J usage is TRBJ2-5, with a weak D call TRBD2 (6 bases). The CDR3 has 10 residues. Germline lookup yields CDR1 SGDLS and CDR2 YYNGEE. The germline V and J ends were trimmed by 7 bases and 5 bases, with 6 bases remaining between them. CDR3 sequence reads: CASGGETQYF. The CDR3 DNA reads TGTGCCAGCGGAGGGGAGACCCAGTACTTC.

The chain is built from TRBV10-3 and TRBJ2-6; D is unresolved. CDR1 and CDR2 (germline): ENHRY, SYGVKD. V was cut by 5 bases and J by 1 base, with 0 bases left in between. The CDR3 contains 12 residues. This CDR3 reads CAISSGANVLTF. CDR3 nucleotides: TGTGCCATCAGTTCTGGGGCCAACGTCCTGACTTTC.

This clone occurred a few times. The genes are TRBV27 and TRBJ1-5; no clear D. The germline V gene has CDR1 MNHEY and CDR2 SMNVEV (reference sequence). This CDR3 comprises 15 residues. Between the trimmed V and J ends, which lost 5 bases and 2 bases, there was a span of 13 bases. The CDR3 loop is CASSAAGFGNQPQHF. The CDR3 DNA reads as TGTGCCAGCAGTGCCGCGGGATTTGGCAATCAGCCCCAGCATTTT.

The chain couples TRBV11-2 to TRBJ2-7, with D hard to call. The CDR3 is 15 residues long. Germline values: CDR1 SGHAT, CDR2 FQNNGV. Trimming cost V 4 bases and J 3 bases, with 16 bases left between them. The CDR3 is CASSYTRQSGYEQYF. The CDR3 region has the DNA TGTGCCAGCAGCTACACTCGACAATCAGGCTACGAGCAGTACTTC. The variable domain in full, with the rest retrieved from reference TRBV11-2 and TRBJ2-7, is EAGVAQSPRYKIIEKRQSVAFWCNPISGHATLYWYQQILGQGPKLLIQFQNNGVVDDSQLPKDRFSAERLKGVDSTLKIQPAKLEDSAVYLCASSYTRQSGYEQYFGPGTRLTVT.

V is TRBV12-5 and J is TRBJ1-2, with D hard to call. CDR1 is LGHNT and CDR2 is FRNRAP in the germline V gene. Trimming took off 7 bases at V and 4 bases at J, with 16 bases between the two ends. The CDR3 contains 14 residues. DNA of the CDR3: TGTGCTAGTGCCGCGGACGGAGCAGGCTATGGCTACACCTTC. It encodes CASAADGAGYGYTF.

This rearrangement joins TRBV4-1 to TRBJ2-1; 11 positions match TRBD2. The CDR3 contains 17 residues. With V trimmed by 4 bases and J by 4 bases, 9 bases remained unmatched. Germline CDR1 MGHRA, CDR2 YSYEKL. The CDR3 DNA sequence: TGCGCCAGCAGCCCCCCTGGGGGGACTAGCGGATACAATGAGCAGTTCTTC. Protein product: CASSPPGGTSGYNEQFF.

This rearrangement joins TRBV29-1 to TRBJ1-4, with TRBD1 matching 8 bases. The V and J ends lost 6 bases and 6 bases, in that order; junction bases with no gene match: 12. This CDR3 is 15 amino acids long. Germline CDR1 is SQVTM and CDR2 is ANQGSEA. CDR3: CSVVPEGTGYEKLFF. In nucleotides, the CDR3 is TGCAGCGTAGTCCCTGAGGGGACAGGCTATGAAAAACTGTTTTTT.

As concerns this clone: Other DNA sequences from this sample encode an identical CDR3 as well. The J gene is TRBJ2-7, the V gene TRBV5-1; D is uncertain. The CDR3 spans 13 residues. Deletions cut 4 bases from V and 1 base from J, with 9 bases between. Germline assignment: CDR1 SGHRS and CDR2 YFSETQ. The DNA for the CDR3 is TGCGCCAGCAGCCTTTCTCCGTCCTACGAGCAGTACTTC. Encoded protein: CASSLSPSYEQYF.

This clone was observed a few times. V gene TRBV9 combines with J gene TRBJ2-2, with 7 nucleotides matching TRBD1. CDR3 size: 15 residues. The trim removed 4 bases at V and 5 bases at J, leaving 8 bases unmatched. Germline-derived CDR1 and CDR2 are SGDLS and YYNGEE. The CDR3 bases are TGTGCCAGCAGCCGGGACAGCCTTAGGACCGGGGAGCTGTTTTTT. It yields the protein CASSRDSLRTGELFF.

This clone was detected only a few times. V usage is TRBV29-1 and J usage is TRBJ2-2; 8 positions agree with TRBD1. This CDR3 is 13 amino acids long. V shed 7 bases, J shed 2 bases, and the junction held 3 bases outside the gene matches. Germline CDR1 SQVTM, CDR2 ANQGSEA. The CDR3 protein is CSGGQVNTGELFF. CDR3 DNA sequence: TGCAGCGGGGGACAGGTTAACACCGGGGAGCTGTTTTTT.

The count of this clone is one. CDR3 bases: TGTGCCAGCAGCCCCGGGACAGGGGGTACGCAGTATTTT. It encodes CASSPGTGGTQYF. This chain joins TRBV11-2 and TRBJ2-3; 11 bases align to TRBD1. The CDR3 totals 13 residues. CDR1 and CDR2 (germline): SGHAT, FQNNGV. With V trimmed by 5 bases and J by 8 bases, 3 bases remained unmatched. Filled out from reference TRBV11-2 and TRBJ2-3, the complete variable domain reads EAGVAQSPRYKIIEKRQSVAFWCNPISGHATLYWYQQILGQGPKLLIQFQNNGVVDDSQLPKDRFSAERLKGVDSTLKIQPAKLEDSAVYLCASSPGTGGTQYFGPGTRLTVL.

V and J are TRBV7-2 and TRBJ1-5; D possibly corresponds to TRBD1 (5 bases). In germline, CDR1 is SGHTA, CDR2 FQGNSA. CDR3 length: 15 residues. Trimming removed 4 bases at V and 3 bases at J, with 13 bases between. The CDR3 coding sequence is TGTGCCAGCAGCTCCGGGACCGATTACAATCAGCCCCAGCATTTT. This sequence encodes CASSSGTDYNQPQHF.

The V call is TRBV11-2, the J call TRBJ2-7; 13 positions agree with TRBD2. Germline V lookup: CDR1 SGHAT, CDR2 FQNNGV. After removal of 4 bases from V and 2 bases from J, the junction contained 8 bases not matched to a gene. CDR3 length equals 17 residues. CDR3 protein: CASSSRTSGRLTYEQYF. The CDR3 DNA sequence: TGTGCCAGCAGCTCCCGGACTAGCGGGAGACTCACCTACGAGCAGTACTTC.

This clone was detected a few times. The gene calls are TRBV2 and TRBJ2-7, with unresolved D. Trimming cost V 7 bases and J 3 bases, with 10 bases left between them. CDR3 length: 12 residues. Germline loops: CDR1 SNHLY, CDR2 FYNNEI. Written as DNA, the CDR3 is TGTGCCAGCACTTCGAAATTCTACGAGCAGTACTTC. Protein: CASTSKFYEQYF.

V is TRBV13 and J is TRBJ1-5; D is ambiguous. Per the germline V gene, CDR1 is PRHDT and CDR2 is FYEKMQ (reference sequence). Trimming pared 5 bases from V and 4 bases from J, leaving 6 bases between. The CDR3 spans 12 residues. The CDR3 bases are TGTGCCAGCAGCGACACAAATCAGCCCCAGCATTTT. It specifies CASSDTNQPQHF.

V is TRBV7-8 and J is TRBJ2-7; D is perhaps TRBD2 (6 bases). Germline assignment: CDR1 SGHVS and CDR2 FQNEAQ. This CDR3 has 14 amino acids. Trimming pared 3 bases from V and 2 bases from J, leaving 11 bases between. The CDR3 sequence is CASSFGGGPYEQYF. The DNA of the CDR3 is TGTGCCAGCAGCTTCGGGGGAGGTCCCTACGAGCAGTACTTC.

This chain connects TRBV7-9 to TRBJ2-7, with a tentative D call TRBD1 (6 bases). CDR1 is SEHNR and CDR2 is FQNEAQ in the germline V gene (reference sequence). The CDR3 is 14 amino acids. Trimming cost V 5 bases and J 5 bases, with 16 bases left between them. CDR3 DNA: TGTGCCAGCAGCCCGGACGGGACATTTGACGAGCAGTACTTC. It specifies CASSPDGTFDEQYF.

There are a few counts of this clone. V gene TRBV29-1 combines with J gene TRBJ2-4; 7 bases agree with TRBD1. CDR1 is SQVTM and CDR2 is ANQGSEA in the germline V gene. CDR3 length: 15 amino acids. V was pared by 6 bases and J by 1 base, with 9 bases of the junction left unmatched. CDR3 nucleotide sequence: TGCAGCGTCGACAGGGTAGAGGGGGCCAAAAACATTCAGTACTTC. This encodes CSVDRVEGAKNIQYF.

This clone was detected many times. CDR3 bases: TGTGCCGGGCGGGAGTCCTACAATGAGCAGTTCTTC. Amino acids: CAGRESYNEQFF. The rearrangement links TRBV7-9 to TRBJ2-1, with 7 bases lining up with TRBD2. The germline gives CDR1 SEHNR, CDR2 FQNEAQ (reference sequence). V lost 11 bases to trimming and J lost 1 base; unmatched junction nucleotides: 2. The CDR3 is 12 amino acids.

This sequence joins TRBV29-1 and TRBJ1-1; D gene ambiguous. Germline values: CDR1 SQVTM, CDR2 ANQGSEA. V dropped 7 bases and J dropped 2 bases, with 8 bases sitting between them. The CDR3 is made up of 11 amino acids. CDR3 nucleotides: TGCAGCGCCCTTCGTAACACTGAAGCTTTCTTT. This translates into CSALRNTEAFF.

Only a few counts were recorded for this clone. The chain links TRBV9 to TRBJ1-1; D perhaps matches TRBD1 (5 bases). CDR3 size: 13 residues. CDR1 SGDLS and CDR2 YYNGEE come from the germline V gene. V was shortened by 2 bases and J by 3 bases, with 8 bases between the two germline ends. CDR3 loop: CASSVGGYTEAFF. CDR3 sequence (DNA): TGTGCCAGCAGCGTTGGGGGGTACACTGAAGCTTTCTTT.

The sample holds one count of this clone. CDR3 protein: CASSQAPGHSREQYF. In nucleotides, the CDR3 is TGCGCCAGCAGCCAAGCCCCGGGACACAGCCGCGAGCAGTACTTC. V usage is TRBV4-1 and J usage is TRBJ2-7; D may be TRBD1 (6 bases). This CDR3 has 15 amino acids. The V gene lost 1 base and the J gene lost 6 bases, with 16 bases spanning the gap. CDR1 is MGHRA, CDR2 YSYEKL, per germline.

The chain employs TRBV4-1 and TRBJ2-7, with D unclear. This CDR3 contains 16 residues. Germline assignment: CDR1 MGHRA and CDR2 YSYEKL. V lost 2 bases, J lost 1 base, and 15 bases lay in between. The CDR3 here is CASSQKLSDSSYEQYF. Here the CDR3 DNA reads TGCGCCAGCAGCCAAAAACTGTCCGACTCTTCCTACGAGCAGTACTTC.

The chain uses TRBV6-1 and TRBJ2-6, with unresolved D. The length of the CDR3 is 20 residues. Germline CDR1 MNHNS, CDR2 SASEGT. The germline V and J ends were trimmed by 4 bases and 2 bases, with 24 bases remaining between them. The CDR3 sequence: CASSVGFPWAPDAGANVLTF. DNA for the CDR3: TGTGCCAGCAGTGTGGGATTCCCTTGGGCCCCGGATGCTGGGGCCAACGTCCTGACTTTC.

This chain links TRBV7-9 with TRBJ1-1; D not certain. Germline CDR1 and CDR2: SEHNR and FQNEAQ (reference sequence). Trimming stripped 8 bases from V and 0 bases from J, with 16 bases between. The CDR3 spans 15 residues. The CDR3 loop is CASPPTLAMNTEAFF. CDR3 sequence (DNA): TGTGCCAGCCCTCCCACGCTAGCTATGAACACTGAAGCTTTCTTT. The complete variable domain, with remaining parts taken from reference TRBV7-9 and TRBJ1-1, reads DTGVSQNPRHKITKRGQNVTFRCDPISEHNRLYWYRQTLGQGPEFLTYFQNEAQLEKSRLLSDRFSAERPKGSFSTLEIQRTEQGDSAMYLCASPPTLAMNTEAFFGQGTRLTVV.

The chain uses TRBV7-8 and TRBJ2-5; TRBD2 matches 8 bases. Trimming took 5 bases from V and 2 from J; bases not matched to a gene: 7. Germline loops: CDR1 SGHVS, CDR2 FQNEAQ. CDR3 length: 15 residues. The CDR3 DNA reads as TGTGCCAGCAGCGCCTTTAGCGGGAAACAAGAGACCCAGTACTTC. It codes for CASSAFSGKQETQYF.